These 21 T cell receptor beta chains were all obtained from the same sample, sequenced in a study of blood T cells in healthy people across ages. Alongside a J-beta primer mix, a sample-barcoded 5' primer served in a second PCR lasting roughly 7 to 11 cycles. TCRdb independently ran MiXCR on the 5' RACE reads; one entry per CDR3 protein. The data contain fewer than 950,000 distinct CDR3 sequences, 36% of them singletons. Specimen: blood. The receptor source for this set is a man aged 18 to 30 in good health.

This chain uses TRBV30 with TRBJ1-5; D possibly corresponds to TRBD1 (5 bases). Trimming took 6 bases from V and 8 from J, leaving 20 bases between them. This CDR3 has 14 residues. CDR1 is GTSNPN and CDR2 is SVGIG in the germline V gene (reference sequence). For the CDR3, the DNA is TGTGCCTGTACGACGCAGGCCTGGGGGGAGCCCCAGCATTTT. Its protein is CACTTQAWGEPQHF.

The genes are TRBV5-1 and TRBJ1-1; no firm D call. V lost 0 bases to trimming and J lost 0 bases, with 9 bases between them. The germline CDR1 and CDR2 sequences are SGHRS and YFSETQ. The CDR3 runs to 15 residues. In nucleotides, the CDR3 is TGCGCCAGCAGCTTGGAACCGGGATTGAACACTGAAGCTTTCTTT. Translation gives CASSLEPGLNTEAFF.

This clonotype was seen a few times. The V call is TRBV4-1, the J call TRBJ1-2, with TRBD1 as a possible D gene (6 bases). Trimming pared 3 bases from V and 7 bases from J, leaving 21 bases between. Per the germline V gene, CDR1 is MGHRA and CDR2 is YSYEKL. The CDR3 extends over 16 amino acids. CDR3 nucleotides: TGCGCCAGCAGCCAGCGCCTCACCTCGGACAGCTTTGGCTACACCTTC. It is translated as CASSQRLTSDSFGYTF.

This clonotype was seen a single time. CDR3 protein: CSAPRTSGANTDTQYF. CDR3 DNA: TGCAGTGCTCCGCGGACTAGCGGGGCCAACACAGATACGCAGTATTTT. The chain has TRBV20-1 and TRBJ2-3, with 12 bases matching TRBD2. CDR1 DFQATT and CDR2 SNEGSKA come from the germline V gene (reference sequence). This CDR3 region has 16 residues. J was trimmed by 2 bases and V by 5 bases; bases with no gene match: 8.

This clonotype was found a few times. This chain uses TRBV7-2 with TRBJ1-5; 7 bases match TRBD1. This CDR3 is 13 amino acids long. Germline V gives CDR1 SGHTA, CDR2 FQGNSA. J was trimmed by 9 bases and V by 5 bases; bases with no gene match: 7. CDR3 sequence: CASSVDRVGPQHF. CDR3 coding DNA: TGTGCCAGCAGCGTCGACAGGGTCGGGCCCCAGCATTTT. Combining the CDR3 with reference TRBV7-2 and TRBJ1-5 gives the whole variable domain GAGVSQSPSNKVTEKGKDVELRCDPISGHTALYWYRQSLGQGLEFLIYFQGNSAPDKSGLPSDRFSAERTGGSVSTLTIQRTQQEDSAVYLCASSVDRVGPQHFGDGTRLSIL.

The chain recombines TRBV19 with TRBJ1-5; TRBD1 is a possible D gene (5 bases). V was shortened by 4 bases and J by 0 bases, with 10 bases between the two germline ends. The CDR3 is 15 amino acids. In germline, CDR1 is LNHDA, CDR2 SQIVND (reference sequence). CDR3 protein: CASSKRGNSNQPQHF. The CDR3 DNA reads TGTGCCAGTAGTAAGCGGGGGAATAGCAATCAGCCCCAGCATTTT.

The CDR3 bases are TGCAGTGCTAGAGTGGAAGGACAGGGTAGAGAGACCCAGTACTTC. Translation: CSARVEGQGRETQYF. The chain is built from TRBV20-1 and TRBJ2-5, with TRBD1 identical over 8 bases. Germline assignment: CDR1 DFQATT and CDR2 SNEGSKA (reference sequence). The CDR3 is made up of 15 amino acids. Trimming cost V 1 base and J 4 bases; bases outside gene matches: 8.

This clonotype was detected only a few times. The genes are TRBV7-3 and TRBJ1-1; possibly TRBD1 for D (5 bases). The CDR3 consists of 14 residues. Trimming took off 4 bases at V and 5 bases at J, with 14 bases between the two ends. Germline CDR1 is SGHTA and CDR2 is FQGTGA. The CDR3 sequence: CASSSGLPGTEAFF. CDR3 in DNA: TGTGCCAGCAGCTCGGGACTCCCGGGGACTGAAGCTTTCTTT.

This clonotype was seen ten or more times. The chain links TRBV4-2 to TRBJ2-7, with a possible D match to TRBD1 (5 bases). There are 14 residues in the CDR3. Germline CDR1 and CDR2: LGHNA and YNFKEQ. V lost 0 bases to trimming and J lost 3 bases, with 9 bases between them. The CDR3 region has the DNA TGTGCCAGCAGCCAAGAGGTACAGGTCTACGAGCAGTACTTC. Amino acids: CASSQEVQVYEQYF.

The J gene is TRBJ2-5, the V gene TRBV12-3 or TRBV12-4; 8 bases agree with TRBD2. This CDR3 has 16 amino acids. Unmatched junction bases numbered 10, after V lost 3 bases and J lost 4 bases. The CDR3, as DNA: TGTGCCAGCAGTTTGTCCAGCGGGGGTAGGAGAGAGACCCAGTACTTC. The encoded protein is CASSLSSGGRRETQYF.

This clonotype has ten or more counts. CDR3 amino acids: CSATRAEIQETQYF. The CDR3 DNA follows: TGCAGTGCTACCCGGGCGGAAATTCAAGAGACCCAGTACTTC. The chain links TRBV20-1 to TRBJ2-5; the D is unclear. Trimming took off 4 bases at V and 2 bases at J, with 14 bases between the two ends. The germline gives CDR1 DFQATT, CDR2 SNEGSKA (reference sequence). The CDR3 spans 14 residues.

This chain connects TRBV6-2 or TRBV6-3 to TRBJ2-1, with 9 bases that match TRBD2. The junction had 8 bases not matched to a gene; V was cut back by 2 bases and J by 9 bases. CDR1 MNHEY and CDR2 SVGEGT come from the germline V gene. This CDR3 has 15 residues. The CDR3 sequence: CASSYERGAIVEQFF. The CDR3 bases are TGTGCCAGCAGTTACGAGCGGGGGGCCATCGTTGAGCAGTTCTTC.

The chain uses TRBV3-1 and TRBJ2-1; D remains ambiguous. Gene TRBJ2-7 matches the end of the DNA better, so the J call may be wrong. CDR1 is LGHDT and CDR2 is YNNKEL in the germline V gene (reference sequence). The CDR3 consists of 15 residues. The CDR3: CASSQDRTSYNEQYF. Written as DNA, the CDR3 is TGTGCCAGCAGCCAAGACAGGACCTCCTACAATGAGCAGTACTTC.

With regard to this clonotype: A read error is possible here, since a much larger clone lies one base away. The chain has TRBV12-3 or TRBV12-4 and TRBJ2-4, with D possibly matching TRBD2 (5 bases). The DNA end lines up better with TRBJ2-7; the J call may be wrong. This CDR3 spans 15 amino acids. The DNA of the CDR3 is TGTGCCAGCAGTTGGACGATCGGGGACTCCTACGAGCAGTACTTC. Residues: CASSWTIGDSYEQYF.

In this sample, this clonotype turned up a few times. J is TRBJ1-1 and V is TRBV5-1, with 10 bases aligning to TRBD1. After removal of 4 bases from V and 0 bases from J, the junction contained 12 bases not matched to a gene. This CDR3 has 18 amino acids. The germline V gene encodes CDR1 SGHRS and CDR2 YFSETQ. CDR3 protein: CASSRRTGGNYMNTEAFF. CDR3 sequence (DNA): TGCGCCAGCAGCCGTCGGACAGGGGGTAATTATATGAACACTGAAGCTTTCTTT.

At least ten counts were recorded for this clonotype. The gene calls are TRBV12-3 or TRBV12-4 and TRBJ1-5, with no clear D. The CDR3 runs to 14 residues. V lost 6 bases and J lost 1, with 10 bases in between. The CDR3 region has the DNA TGTGCCAGCAGCTTAACAGCCAGCAATCAGCCCCAGCATTTT. This gives the protein CASSLTASNQPQHF.

The chain uses TRBV7-2 and TRBJ2-3; D gene uncertain. Trimming shortened V by 3 bases and J by 2 bases, and 12 bases separated the two germline ends. Per the germline V gene, CDR1 is SGHTA and CDR2 is FQGNSA. This CDR3 is 15 amino acids long. This CDR3 is CASSFWSVNTDTQYF. The CDR3 DNA reads TGTGCCAGCAGCTTCTGGTCTGTCAACACAGATACGCAGTATTTT.

This clonotype was observed many times. V usage is TRBV12-3 or TRBV12-4 and J usage is TRBJ1-1, with D possibly matching TRBD1 (6 bases). The CDR3 spans 14 residues. Trimming removed 6 bases from V and 4 bases from J, with 15 bases in between. CDR3 DNA: TGTGCCAGCAGCCTGGGACAAACGGGCACTGAAGCTTTCTTT. It codes for CASSLGQTGTEAFF.

This clonotype was observed many times. This may be a read error, as it is one base from a much larger clone. This chain uses TRBV12-3 or TRBV12-4 with TRBJ2-3, with D hard to call. This CDR3 spans 14 amino acids. Trimming pared 5 bases from V and 7 bases from J, leaving 16 bases between. CDR3 sequence reads: CASSASGRGHTQYF. The CDR3 nucleotides read TGTGCCAGCAGTGCCTCGGGTAGAGGTCATACGCAGTATTTT.

This clonotype has just a few counts. V and J are TRBV20-1 and TRBJ1-1; D is undetermined. The CDR3 consists of 8 residues. Germline V lookup: CDR1 DFQATT, CDR2 SNEGSKA (reference sequence). Trimming stripped 5 bases from V and 9 bases from J, with 4 bases between. The CDR3 spells CSAGKAFF. CDR3 DNA: TGCAGTGCTGGAAAAGCTTTCTTT.

Remarks on this clonotype: A much larger clonotype is one base distant, so this may be a read error. The chain recombines TRBV12-3 or TRBV12-4 with TRBJ2-5; perhaps TRBD1 as D (5 bases). The CDR3 has 14 amino acids. Trimming took off 5 bases at V and 11 bases at J, with 21 bases between the two ends. CDR3 loop: CASSTRTFANEQYF. Written as DNA, the CDR3 is TGTGCCAGCAGTACCCGGACATTCGCAAATGAGCAGTACTTC.